This T cell receptor beta chain is from a study of blood T cell repertoires in COVID-19 (dated by TCRdb to the early 2020s). Concerning the study at large: The collaborator samples originated in the United States, Italy and Spain and spanned the acute and convalescent phases of COVID-19. Subjects who had been exposed to COVID-19, were actively infected with it, or had recovered from it provided the deeply sampled blood TCRbeta repertoires that made up the dataset. Samples were obtained from the ongoing ImmuneRACE study (first 160 participants) and from 1,254 subjects provided by 6 global collaborators. Where available, HLA class I and class II types were taken from metadata supplied by the sample provider and were not determined by assay-based typing. The repertoires were released in a freely available public database intended as a resource for research on the immune response to SARS-CoV-2. A de-identified subject ID, COVID-19 status, age in years and sex were almost always included in the sample metadata. The material from the prospective study consisted of cDNA or gDNA derived from T cells, B-cell-depleted T cells, or PBMCs.

What the work shows at the level of the full study, not this receptor alone: The amount of clinical and demographic metadata varied by source and participant and was provided uncurated.

TCRbeta CDR3 regions were amplified from genomic DNA by means of the immunoSEQ Assay, a bias-controlled multiplex PCR. Concerning the study's data processing: Nucleated cell counts per sample were estimated from amplification of reference gene primers within the assay. Sequence reads were collapsed and filtered to measure the absolute abundance of every unique TCRbeta CDR3 rearrangement. For each sample, productive Simpson clonality was calculated as the square root of Simpson's diversity index across productive rearrangements. TCRdb holds this immuneACCESS table with in-frame rearrangements only. Some clones are missing; in checked studies, unresolved V genes explain under half, and the rest has no known cause. The V and J calls and clone size are taken from that table; D and trimming were inferred from the DNA. The sample contains some 250,000 clones, 80% to 85% of them found a single time. The ten largest clones add up to under 5% of the sample.

The collaborating institutions used their own protocols to collect whole blood in K2EDTA tubes. For TCRbeta analysis, collaborators shipped samples as frozen whole blood, isolated PBMCs, or DNA extracted from either of those sample types. The germline V gene gives CDR1 as MNHNS and CDR2 as SASEGT. Trimming removed 2 bases from V and 3 bases from J, leaving 14 bases between the germline ends. Taken from cysteine to phenylalanine, the CDR3 has 16 residues. The read is trimmed to its CDR3 DNA, 48 bases read in frame from base 1. About this clone itself: Its recognized antigen is unknown. Per-base quality was not reported, and no clone a single base away is much larger than it.

The chain employs TRBV6-1 and TRBJ1-5; a tentative D call is TRBD1 (5 bases match). What was sequenced was peripheral blood. The receptor's source is a man aged 60 to 69 with acute or convalescent COVID-19. The bases are TGTGCCAGCAGTGAATTAGGGCAGGGCCCCAATCAGCCCCAGCATTTT. It translates as CASSELGQGPNQPQHF.